This TCR beta chain originates from a study of breast tumors, draining lymph nodes, adjacent tissues. General study findings and limits: Tumor TCR diversity was below lymph nodes but above nontumor tissue. Data only fit, rather than demonstrated, lymph node origin of most tumor T cells. Most tumor T cells seemingly derive from lymph node, then expand in tumor.

This clonotype was recorded many times. Its target is unknown. Germline trimming cut 3 bases from V and 5 bases from J; bases unmatched to any gene: 1. The CDR3 has 12 amino acids. Germline V CDR1 and CDR2: SQVTM, ANQGSEA. Each CDR3 protein gets one entry after TCRdb re-called the multiplex PCR reads with MiXCR. Of about 13,000 distinct CDR3 sequences listed, about 50% are singletons. This sequence joins TRBV29-1 and TRBJ2-5; TRBD2 matches at 9 bases. The TCR was taken from a female donor with breast cancer. Some clones in this sample may be carry-over from other donors' samples. Sequences were obtained from tumor-adjacent breast tissue. CDR3 amino acids: CSVDSGGETQYF. In nucleotides, the CDR3 is TGCAGCGTTGACAGCGGGGGGGAGACCCAGTACTTC.